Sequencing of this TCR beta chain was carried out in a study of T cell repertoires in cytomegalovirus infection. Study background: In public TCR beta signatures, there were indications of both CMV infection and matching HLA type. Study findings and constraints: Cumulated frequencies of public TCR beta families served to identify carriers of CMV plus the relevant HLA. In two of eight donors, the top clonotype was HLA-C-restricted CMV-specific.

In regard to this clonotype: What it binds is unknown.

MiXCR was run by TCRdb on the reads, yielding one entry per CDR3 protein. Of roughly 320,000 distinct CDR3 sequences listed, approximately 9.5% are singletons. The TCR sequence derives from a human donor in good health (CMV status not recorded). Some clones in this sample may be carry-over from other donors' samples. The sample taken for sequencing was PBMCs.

The CDR3 is CASSLGTRDSYNEQFF. The CDR3 DNA is TGTGCCAGCAGCTTAGGGACTAGAGACTCCTACAATGAGCAGTTCTTC. This rearrangement joins TRBV11-1 to TRBJ2-1; 7 bases map to TRBD2. This CDR3 is 16 amino acids long. V dropped 1 base and J dropped 0; count of bases not matched to a gene: 3. The germline V gene has CDR1 SGHAT and CDR2 FQDESV (reference sequence).